This T cell receptor (beta chain) was obtained from a study of Ad26.COV2.S vaccination and SARS-CoV-2 variants. Study background: By the intramuscular route, Ad26.COV2.S was given once, or twice 56 days apart.

Treatment denoted: around 19 received Ad26.COV2.S at low or high dose, single or two shots; 5 received placebo; per-sample allocation not given. Sampling happened 63 days after the first vaccine or placebo injection. An Ad26 vector expressing Wuhan-strain SARS-CoV-2 spike served as the vaccine. The V gene end was trimmed by 1 base and the J gene end by 0 bases; junction bases not matched to a gene: 4. Germline values: CDR1 MGHRA, CDR2 YSYEKL. The CDR3 has 19 amino acids. Sequenced by immunoSEQ multiplex PCR; TCRdb stores in-frame clones only, minus some. The sample contains a few hundred thousand clones, approximately 90% of which appear only once.

This specimen consisted of peripheral blood, obtained in a trial of Ad26.COV2.S vaccine versus placebo. The V and J genes are TRBV4-1 and TRBJ2-6, with 12 bases lining up with TRBD2. This TCR was sampled from a person between 18 and 59 years old who received the Ad26.COV2.S COVID-19 vaccine or a placebo. The CDR3 loop reads CASSQGGLAGISGANVLTF. CDR3 sequence (DNA): TGCGCCAGCAGCCAAGGAGGACTAGCGGGGATCTCTGGGGCCAACGTCCTGACTTTC.